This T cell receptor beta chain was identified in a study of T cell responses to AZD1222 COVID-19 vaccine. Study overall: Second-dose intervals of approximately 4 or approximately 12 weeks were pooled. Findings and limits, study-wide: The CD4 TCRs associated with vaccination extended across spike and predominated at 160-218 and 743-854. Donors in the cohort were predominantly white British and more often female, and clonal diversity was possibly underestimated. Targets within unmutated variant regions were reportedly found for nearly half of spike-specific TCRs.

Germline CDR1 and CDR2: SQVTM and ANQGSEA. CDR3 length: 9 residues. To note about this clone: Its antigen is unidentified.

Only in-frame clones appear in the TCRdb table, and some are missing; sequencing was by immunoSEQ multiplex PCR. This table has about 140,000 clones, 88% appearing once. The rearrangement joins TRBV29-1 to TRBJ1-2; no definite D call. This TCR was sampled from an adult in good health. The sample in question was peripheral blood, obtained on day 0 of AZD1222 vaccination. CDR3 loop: CTPSLGYTF. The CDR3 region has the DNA TGCACTCCCTCCTTGGGCTACACCTTC.